Listed below are T cell receptor beta chains from one sample, sequenced in a study of blood T cell repertoires in COVID-19. Method: immunoSEQ multiplex PCR; TCRdb's copy keeps in-frame clones and lacks some. This repertoire shows 100,000 to 150,000 clones, 81% found once; its top ten account for 8.4%. Sequencing was carried out using peripheral blood. Receptor source: a woman aged 55-69 years with active or convalescent COVID-19. The CDR3 runs from the conserved cysteine through the conserved F or W. A D gene is named only where the DNA matches it firmly. A row's size may be missing; if present it is once, few, many or a size class.

j_call | v_call | d_call | clone_size | cdr3_nt | cdr3_aa
TRBJ1-5 | TRBV4-1 | TRBD1 | NA | TGCGCCAGCAGCCAAGTACCGGGACAGATGTATAGCAATCAGCCCCAGCATTTT | CASSQVPGQMYSNQPQHF
TRBJ2-3 | TRBV11-3 | TRBD2 | few | TGTGCCAGCACCGCGGGAGGGTCAGATACGCAGTATTTT | CASTAGGSDTQYF
TRBJ2-1 | TRBV11-2 | TRBD1 | once | TGTGCCAGCAGCTTAGCGGCAGGGGGCATAACTAATGAGCAGTTCTTC | CASSLAAGGITNEQFF
TRBJ1-1 | TRBV7-9 | NA | many | TGTGCCAGCAGCCTCTCTCGCCCGACAGGGAACACTGAAGCTTTCTTT | CASSLSRPTGNTEAFF
TRBJ1-2 | TRBV12-3/TRBV12-4 | NA | NA | TGTGCCAGCAGTTTAGACAGCAACTATGGCTACACCTTC | CASSLDSNYGYTF
TRBJ1-5 | TRBV2 | NA | NA | TGTGCCAGCAGTGAGGGCCAGGGGCTTCAGCCCCAGCATTTT | CASSEGQGLQPQHF
TRBJ2-1 | TRBV5-6 | NA | NA | TGTGCCAGCAGCTTGGGCGGTGTGCGCGGCGGGAATGAGCAGTTCTTC | CASSLGGVRGGNEQFF
TRBJ1-1 | TRBV27 | NA | NA | TGTGCCAGCAGTTTGAAGGGAGACACTGAAGCTTTCTTT | CASSLKGDTEAFF
TRBJ1-5 | TRBV24-1 | NA | NA | TGTGCCACCAGTGAAACAGCGGTGGAACAGCCCCAGCATTTT | CATSETAVEQPQHF
TRBJ1-2 | TRBV10-2 | NA | few | TGCGCCAGCAGTGAGTCGTTAACAGAGCCCAACTATGGCTACACCTTC | CASSESLTEPNYGYTF